Listed here are 14 T cell receptor beta chains from one sample, sequenced in a study of blood T cell repertoires in COVID-19. TCRdb's copy holds only in-frame clones and misses some; the assay was immunoSEQ multiplex PCR. The sample has 200,000 to 300,000 clones, 80% to 90% seen once. The sample was peripheral blood. These receptor sequences come from a woman of 80 years or more with COVID-19, enrolled during active disease.

V is TRBV27 and J is TRBJ1-2; a weak D match, TRBD1 (6 bases). CDR1 is MNHEY and CDR2 is SMNVEV in the germline V gene (reference sequence). The CDR3 covers 17 residues. V shed 2 bases and J shed 1 base, with 17 bases lying between them. In DNA, the CDR3 is TGTGCCAGCAGTTTAAGGGTACAGGGCCTCCTTAACTATGGCTACACCTTC. This sequence encodes CASSLRVQGLLNYGYTF.

This sequence joins TRBV19 and TRBJ1-5; 8 positions agree with TRBD1. J was trimmed by 7 bases and V by 5 bases; bases with no gene match: 7. The CDR3 loop spans 14 amino acids. Germline loops: CDR1 LNHDA, CDR2 SQIVND (reference sequence). For the CDR3, the DNA is TGTGCCAGTAGTGGACAGGGTCGAGGACAGCCCCAGCATTTT. It codes for CASSGQGRGQPQHF.

The gene calls are TRBV18 and TRBJ1-1, with no clear D. The ends were cut back, 2 bases at V and 2 bases at J, with 15 bases in the middle. This CDR3 contains 16 residues. Germline CDR1 and CDR2: KGHSH and LQKENI. DNA of the CDR3: TGTGCCAGCTCACCATCTCAAGCAGGCCTTAACACTGAAGCTTTCTTT. It translates to CASSPSQAGLNTEAFF.

The table lists this clone with a count of one. The chain carries TRBV30 and TRBJ2-5; 12 nucleotides align to TRBD2. CDR3 length equals 13 residues. Germline V gives CDR1 GTSNPN, CDR2 SVGIG (reference sequence). Losses at the gene ends were 3 bases for V and 13 bases for J; bases not matched to a gene: 9. CDR3 region: CAWRLAGGPGWYF. The CDR3 DNA reads as TGTGCCTGGAGGCTAGCGGGAGGGCCGGGTTGGTACTTC.

The rearrangement joins TRBV29-1 to TRBJ2-6, with 7 bases identical to TRBD2. J lost 2 bases, V lost 4 bases, and 2 bases had no gene match. The germline V gene has CDR1 SQVTM and CDR2 ANQGSEA. This CDR3 is 14 amino acids long. CDR3 protein: CSVGEGPGANVLTF. CDR3 sequence (DNA): TGCAGCGTTGGGGAGGGGCCTGGGGCCAACGTCCTGACTTTC. Filled out from reference TRBV29-1 and TRBJ2-6, the complete variable domain reads SAVISQKPSRDICQRGTSLTIQCQVDSQVTMMFWYRQQPGQSLTLIATANQGSEATYESGFVIDKFPISRPNLTFSTLTVSNMSPEDSSIYLCSVGEGPGANVLTFGAGSRLTVL.

This clone was observed once. This sequence joins TRBV19 and TRBJ1-1; 9 bases map to TRBD1. The germline gives CDR1 LNHDA, CDR2 SQIVND (reference sequence). The CDR3 is 14 amino acids. With 6 bases clipped from V and 5 bases from J, the junction kept 7 bases outside the gene matches. CDR3 nucleotide sequence: TGTGCCAGTAGAACGGGACAGGGATGGACTGAAGCTTTCTTT. Translation gives CASRTGQGWTEAFF.

The gene calls are TRBV4-3 and TRBJ1-1; D is unresolved. Between the trimmed V and J ends, which lost 4 bases and 0 bases, there was a span of 6 bases. The length of the CDR3 is 13 residues. Germline assignment: CDR1 LGHNA and CDR2 YSLEER. In nucleotides, the CDR3 is TGCGCCAGCAGCCTACTGGTGAACACTGAAGCTTTCTTT. Translated, it gives CASSLLVNTEAFF.

The chain uses TRBV6-5 and TRBJ1-1; possible D gene TRBD1, 5 bases. V dropped 6 bases and J dropped 1 base, with 12 bases sitting between them. CDR1 MNHEY and CDR2 SVGAGI come from the germline V gene. CDR3 length: 14 residues. The CDR3: CASRFSGPNTEAFF. The DNA for the CDR3 is TGTGCCAGCAGGTTTTCAGGGCCGAACACTGAAGCTTTCTTT.

The rearrangement uses TRBV3-1 (or the pseudogene TRBV3-2) and TRBJ2-2; 8 bases line up with TRBD1. The V gene end was trimmed by 3 bases and the J gene end by 9 bases; junction bases not matched to a gene: 21. Germline V CDR1 and CDR2: LGHDT, YNNKEL (reference sequence). The CDR3 has 19 amino acids. The CDR3 reads CASSQKMTGEYITYRELFF. In DNA form, the CDR3 reads TGTGCCAGCAGCCAGAAGATGACAGGGGAGTATATCACGTACCGGGAGCTGTTTTTT.

The genes are TRBV5-1 and TRBJ2-5; D not resolved. CDR1 is SGHRS and CDR2 is YFSETQ in the germline V gene. The V gene lost 0 bases and the J gene lost 3 bases, with 6 bases spanning the gap. This CDR3 contains 13 residues. The CDR3 is CASSLVGEETQYF. CDR3 bases: TGCGCCAGCAGCTTGGTCGGAGAAGAGACCCAGTACTTC.

This clone was picked up one time. The CDR3 nucleotides read TGTGCCAGCAGTTACAGGACAGTCTCTGTCTCAGAGACCCAGTACTTC. It codes for CASSYRTVSVSETQYF. The chain joins TRBV6-5 to TRBJ2-5; tentative D call: TRBD1 (6 bases). The V and J ends lost 2 bases and 4 bases respectively, with 17 bases between them. Germline V gene data show CDR1 as MNHEY and CDR2 as SVGAGI. The CDR3 runs 16 residues.

The chain joins TRBV18 to TRBJ2-7; D not resolved. The CDR3 runs to 14 residues. CDR1 and CDR2 (germline): KGHSH, LQKENI. V gave up 6 bases and J gave up 2 bases, with 14 bases separating them. Here the CDR3 reads CASSAVPPPYEQYF. CDR3 coding DNA: TGTGCCAGCTCCGCAGTGCCCCCCCCCTACGAGCAGTACTTC.

This chain joins TRBV18 and TRBJ1-5; tentative D call: TRBD1 (5 bases). This CDR3 is 13 amino acids long. The germline CDR1 and CDR2 sequences are KGHSH and LQKENI. V was cut by 4 bases and J by 5 bases, with 9 bases left in between. CDR3 DNA sequence: TGTGCCAGCTCACTTGCCAGGGATCAGCCCCAGCATTTT. Protein sequence: CASSLARDQPQHF.

This clone was found a few times. The genes are TRBV5-1 and TRBJ2-3; possible D gene TRBD2, 7 bases. V shed 1 base and J shed 2 bases, with 11 bases lying between them. Germline V gives CDR1 SGHRS, CDR2 YFSETQ. CDR3 length: 15 residues. The DNA for the CDR3 is TGCGCCAGCAGCTTGCGGGGGGCGGACACAGATACGCAGTATTTT. This codes for CASSLRGADTDTQYF.